The subject of this entry is one T cell receptor (beta chain). Antigen: not known. The table came from immunoSEQ multiplex PCR; TCRdb's copy has only in-frame clones and leaves some out. The sample holds approximately 140,000 clones; 91% are singletons and the top ten take under 4%. These data are taken from a study of T cell responses to AZD1222 COVID-19 vaccine. Whole-study findings and limits: Clonal diversity was possibly underestimated, and the donors were mostly white British, with more females. Regions left unmutated in variants are reportedly the target of nearly half of spike-specific TCRs. Repertoire sampling was restricted to post-peak T cell response timepoints.

Trimming removed 4 bases from V and 3 bases from J, with 11 bases in between. The CDR3 is 14 amino acids. Germline CDR1 and CDR2: SGHNT and YYREEE (reference sequence). This chain links TRBV5-4 with TRBJ1-3; the D is unclear. Sample: peripheral blood, taken 28 days after the second AZD1222 dose. This receptor was taken from an adult who received the AZD1222 COVID-19 vaccine. The CDR3 nucleotides read TGTGCCAGCAGCCTAACCTTGGATGGAAACACCATATATTTT. It specifies CASSLTLDGNTIYF.